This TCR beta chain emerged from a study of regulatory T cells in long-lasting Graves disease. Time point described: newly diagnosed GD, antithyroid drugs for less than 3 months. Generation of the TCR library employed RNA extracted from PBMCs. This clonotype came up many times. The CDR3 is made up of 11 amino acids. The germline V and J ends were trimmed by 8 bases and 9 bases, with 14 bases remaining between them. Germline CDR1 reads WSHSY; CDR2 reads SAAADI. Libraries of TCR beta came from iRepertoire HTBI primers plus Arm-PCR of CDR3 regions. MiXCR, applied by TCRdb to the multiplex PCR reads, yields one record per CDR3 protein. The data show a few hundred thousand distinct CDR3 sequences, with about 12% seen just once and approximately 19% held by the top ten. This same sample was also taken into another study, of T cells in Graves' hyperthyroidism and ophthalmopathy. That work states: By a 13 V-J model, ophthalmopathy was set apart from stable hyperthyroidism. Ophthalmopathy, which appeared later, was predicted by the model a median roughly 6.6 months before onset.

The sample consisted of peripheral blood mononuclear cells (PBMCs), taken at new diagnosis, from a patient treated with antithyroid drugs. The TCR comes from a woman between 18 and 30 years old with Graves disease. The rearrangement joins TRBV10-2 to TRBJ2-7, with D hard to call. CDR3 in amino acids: CASLDGARQYF. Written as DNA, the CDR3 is TGCGCCAGCCTCGATGGAGCCAGGCAGTACTTC.